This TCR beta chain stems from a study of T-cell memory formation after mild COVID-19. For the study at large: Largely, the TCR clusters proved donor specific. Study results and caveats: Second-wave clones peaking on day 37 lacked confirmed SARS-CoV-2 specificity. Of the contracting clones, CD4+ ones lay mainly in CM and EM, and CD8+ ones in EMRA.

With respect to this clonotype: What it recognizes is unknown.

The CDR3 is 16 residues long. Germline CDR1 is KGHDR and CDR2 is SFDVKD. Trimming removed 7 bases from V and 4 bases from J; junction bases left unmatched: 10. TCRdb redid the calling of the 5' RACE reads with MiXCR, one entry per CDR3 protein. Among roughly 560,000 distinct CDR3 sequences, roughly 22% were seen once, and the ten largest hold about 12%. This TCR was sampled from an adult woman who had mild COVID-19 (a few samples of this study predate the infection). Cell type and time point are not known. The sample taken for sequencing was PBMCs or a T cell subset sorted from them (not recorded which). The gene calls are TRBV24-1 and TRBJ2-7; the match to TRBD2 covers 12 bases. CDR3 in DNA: TGTGCCACCAGGGGTCCGGGGACTAGCGGGCTTTACGAGCAGTACTTC. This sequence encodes CATRGPGTSGLYEQYF.